The clone carrying this TCR beta chain was seen more than once but under ten times. Antigen unknown. TCRdb's table, derived via immunoSEQ multiplex PCR, lists solely in-frame clones and lacks some. The table shows about 270,000 clones, with around 86% occurring only once. While the first cohort had over 650 subjects, the donors belonged to the separate validation cohort of about 110 subjects. This sample was included in a study of cytomegalovirus exposure and HLA in healthy donors. Findings and limits, study-wide: Confirmation in vitro established that three CMV-associated chains were specific for CMV antigens.

V shed 7 bases, J shed 5 bases, and the junction held 4 bases outside the gene matches. Germline V gene lookup returns CDR1 MNHEY and CDR2 SMNVEV (reference sequence). The CDR3 spans 13 residues. This chain joins TRBV27 and TRBJ2-2; 7 positions match TRBD1. Sequencing was carried out using PBMCs. The clonotype comes from a woman aged 18 to 35 in good health and CMV-seronegative. This CDR3 is CASTPTGTGELFF. The DNA of the CDR3 is TGTGCCAGCACCCCGACAGGGACCGGGGAGCTGTTTTTT.